This is a list of T cell receptor beta chains from one sample in a study of cytomegalovirus exposure and HLA in healthy donors. Sequenced by immunoSEQ multiplex PCR; TCRdb stores in-frame clones only, minus some. In the table there are 210,000 or so clones, 70% to 90% of which are singletons. Material for sequencing was PBMCs. These TCRs come from a girl aged 2 to 9 in good health and CMV-seronegative. Each CDR3 is given with its conserved first and last residue. D genes are given only for firm matches. The size entry is marked missing in some rows and otherwise reads once, few, many or a size class.

D gene | clone size | J gene | V gene | CDR3 DNA | CDR3 protein
TRBD1 | . | TRBJ2-2 | TRBV9 | TGTGCCAGCAGCGTAGCTACGGGACAGGGGGCCGGGGAGCTGTTTTTT | CASSVATGQGAGELFF
. | . | TRBJ2-5 | TRBV6-1 | TGTGCCAGCAGTGCTAGTCGGGTTGAGACCCAGTACTTC | CASSASRVETQYF
. | . | TRBJ1-6 | TRBV6-5 | TGTGCCAGCAGGCAGGGGCGTTATGCACCCCTCCACTTT | CASRQGRYAPLHF
TRBD2 | . | TRBJ2-7 | TRBV5-1 | TGCGCCAGCAGCTTGGGGGGACTAGCGGGAGACGAGCAGTACTTC | CASSLGGLAGDEQYF
TRBD2 | . | TRBJ2-3 | TRBV5-4 | TGTGCCAGCAGCGTAAGGGGACTAGCGGACACAGATACGCAGTATTTT | CASSVRGLADTDTQYF
. | . | TRBJ1-6 | TRBV5-8 | TGTGCCAGCAGCTTGAAACAGGGAAATTCACCCCTCCACTTT | CASSLKQGNSPLHF
. | . | TRBJ1-2 | TRBV10-3 | TGTGCCATCAGTGTAGGGGGATATGACTATGGCTACACCTTC | CAISVGGYDYGYTF
. | . | TRBJ2-7 | TRBV5-5 | TGTGCCAGCAGCTCGTTCTGGAGTGGATCGGTCTACGAGCAGTACTTC | CASSSFWSGSVYEQYF
. | once | TRBJ2-7 | TRBV7-8 | TGTGCCAGCAGCTTAGGGGGCCGCTACGAGCAGTACTTC | CASSLGGRYEQYF
. | . | TRBJ2-2 | TRBV29-1 | TGCAGCGTTTCCCCGGGACTGAACACCGGGGAGCTGTTTTTT | CSVSPGLNTGELFF
TRBD1 | . | TRBJ1-1 | TRBV6-1 | TGTGCCACCTCACAGGGGGAAGCTTTCTTT | CATSQGEAFF
. | once | TRBJ2-3 | TRBV6-5 | TGTGCCAGCAGTTACGGTTACAGGAGGGCCACAGATACGCAGTATTTT | CASSYGYRRATDTQYF
TRBD1 | few | TRBJ2-7 | TRBV5-1 | TGCGCCAGCAGTTCCGCCGGGACAGGGGCGAACGAGCAGTACTTC | CASSSAGTGANEQYF
TRBD2 | . | TRBJ2-4 | TRBV6-1 | TGTGCCAGCACCAAAAACGGGGGGACCAAAAACATTCAGTACTTC | CASTKNGGTKNIQYF
. | . | TRBJ1-4 | TRBV6-5 | TGTGCCAGCTTGGACACCTTGAGGGAAAAACTGTTTTTT | CASLDTLREKLFF
TRBD1 | . | TRBJ1-5 | TRBV6-1 | TGTGCCAGCACCACCGGACAGGGGATCTATCAGCCCCAGCATTTT | CASTTGQGIYQPQHF
TRBD1 | . | TRBJ1-6 | TRBV5-5 | TGTGCCAGCAGCCTGCGGGGACAGGTGGAGAATTCACCCCTCCACTTT | CASSLRGQVENSPLHF
. | . | TRBJ2-7 | TRBV7-9 | TGTGCCAGCAGCTTAGTTGGACTAAGCTACGAGCAGTACTTC | CASSLVGLSYEQYF
TRBD1 | . | TRBJ2-3 | TRBV10-3 | TGTGCCATCAGCGAGGGGGCAGGGCAGGCAGATACGCAGTATTTT | CAISEGAGQADTQYF
TRBD1 | . | TRBJ2-7 | TRBV5-1 | TGCGCCAGCAGTCGGGACAGGGGCGAGCAGTACTTC | CASSRDRGEQYF
. | . | TRBJ1-4 | TRBV6-5 | TGTGCCAGCAGTTGGAGCGGCCTCGACCGTGAAAAACTGTTTTTT | CASSWSGLDREKLFF
TRBD2 | . | TRBJ2-7 | TRBV7-8 | TGTGCCAGCAGCTTAGGGTACGGCGGGACTAGCCTCTACGAGCAGTACTTC | CASSLGYGGTSLYEQYF
. | . | TRBJ2-7 | TRBV7-8 | TGTGCCAGCAGCTTAGGACAGGTCGGCAACGAGCAGTACTTC | CASSLGQVGNEQYF
TRBD2 | . | TRBJ2-3 | TRBV7-9 | TGTGCCAGCAGCTTACCCGGCGGGAGTCCAGATACGCAGTATTTT | CASSLPGGSPDTQYF
. | . | TRBJ1-2 | TRBV28 | TGTGCCAGCAGTTTGCGGGGCGCTAACTATGGCTACACCTTC | CASSLRGANYGYTF
. | . | TRBJ2-2 | TRBV7-9 | TGTGCCAGCAGCCGAAGCGGCTCGAACACCGGGGAGCTGTTTTTT | CASSRSGSNTGELFF
. | . | TRBJ1-1 | TRBV5-1 | TGCGCCAGCAGCTATACGGGGTTCACTGAAGCTTTCTTT | CASSYTGFTEAFF
TRBD1 | . | TRBJ2-7 | TRBV7-2 | TGTGCCAGCAGCCGCCCTCCGGGACAGGGTAGTTACGAGCAGTACTTC | CASSRPPGQGSYEQYF
. | . | TRBJ2-5 | TRBV5-1 | TGCGCCAGCAGCTTGGATCCCTGGCGGCAAGAGACCCAGTACTTC | CASSLDPWRQETQYF
TRBD1 | . | TRBJ2-7 | TRBV5-5 | TGTGCCAGCAGCTTGTTGGGACAGGGGGCCTACGAGCAGTACTTC | CASSLLGQGAYEQYF
. | . | TRBJ2-1 | TRBV15 | TGTGCCACCAGCAGAGCTAAGGGCGGACAACAATGGGGCTCCTACAATGAGCAGTTCTTC | CATSRAKGGQQWGSYNEQFF
TRBD2 | . | TRBJ2-1 | TRBV11-1 | TGTGCCAGCAGCTTAGGAACCCTCGGGCGGGGGGTAACCTACAATGAGCAGTTCTTC | CASSLGTLGRGVTYNEQFF
TRBD1 | . | TRBJ1-1 | TRBV9 | TGTGCCAGCAGCGCGTATTCTGGGACAGCAAACACTGAAGCTTTCTTT | CASSAYSGTANTEAFF
TRBD1 | . | TRBJ2-7 | TRBV19 | TGTGCCAGTAGGCCGGACGGGACAGGCGGTGGCTACGAGCAGTACTTC | CASRPDGTGGGYEQYF
TRBD2 | . | TRBJ2-1 | TRBV29-1 | TGCAGCGTTCCTCCTAGCGGGGACAATGAGCAGTTCTTC | CSVPPSGDNEQFF
TRBD2 | . | TRBJ2-1 | TRBV10-2 | TGCGCCAGCAGTGCTAGCGGGAGGGCCTCGGGACAGTTCTTC | CASSASGRASGQFF
TRBD1 | . | TRBJ1-1 | TRBV11-2 | TGTGCCAGCAGCCTACAGGGGTTGGTCACTGAAGCTTTCTTT | CASSLQGLVTEAFF
. | . | TRBJ2-7 | TRBV4-1 | TGCGCCAGCAGCCAAGATCGGGACACCTACGAGCAGTACTTC | CASSQDRDTYEQYF
TRBD2 | . | TRBJ2-1 | TRBV5-4 | TGTGCCAGCAGCGGTCTAGCGGGGGAGGGAAATGAGCAGTTCTTC | CASSGLAGEGNEQFF
. | . | TRBJ2-7 | TRBV6-5 | TGTGCCAGCAGTCAACAGGGACGGAAGTACTTC | CASSQQGRKYF
TRBD2 | . | TRBJ2-7 | TRBV19 | TGTGCCAGTAGTATAGTGACTAGCGGGCGTTACGAGCAGTACTTC | CASSIVTSGRYEQYF
TRBD2 | . | TRBJ2-1 | TRBV7-6 | TGTGCCAGCAGCTTAAGGGTTAGCGGGGACTCCTACAATGAGCAGTTCTTC | CASSLRVSGDSYNEQFF
TRBD2 | . | TRBJ2-2 | TRBV5-6 | TGTGCCAGCAGCTTGGCCGGACTAGCGGGCACCGGGGAGCTGTTTTTT | CASSLAGLAGTGELFF
. | . | TRBJ2-5 | TRBV6-5 | TGTGCCAGCAGTTACTCGAGAGGGGGGGCCTGGGAGACCCAGTACTTC | CASSYSRGGAWETQYF
TRBD1 | . | TRBJ2-5 | TRBV5-6 | TGTGCCAGCAGCTCCTACAGGGACAGTTACGAAGAGACCCAGTACTTC | CASSSYRDSYEETQYF
TRBD1 | once | TRBJ1-6 | TRBV5-1 | TGCGCCAGCAGCCCGACAGGGTTGGATTCACCCCTCCACTTT | CASSPTGLDSPLHF
TRBD2 | . | TRBJ2-7 | TRBV9 | TGTGCCAGCAGCATCGGGACTAGCGGGAGGAACGAGCAGTACTTC | CASSIGTSGRNEQYF
TRBD2 | . | TRBJ2-1 | TRBV7-9 | TGTGCCAGCAGCCTGACTAGCGCGAGCTCCTACAATGAGCAGTTCTTC | CASSLTSASSYNEQFF
. | . | TRBJ1-1 | TRBV29-1 | TGCAGCGTTGAAGCAGGAGGCTCAGCTTTCTTT | CSVEAGGSAFF
. | few | TRBJ1-1 | TRBV10-2 | TGCGCCAGCAGTGAAATTACAGGGAACACTGAAGCTTTCTTT | CASSEITGNTEAFF
TRBD1 | . | TRBJ2-5 | TRBV2 | TGTGCCAGCAGCCCCGGACAGGAAGAGACCCAGTACTTC | CASSPGQEETQYF
TRBD2 | . | TRBJ2-1 | TRBV19 | TGTGCCAGTAGTCTCACTAGCGGGGGCAATGAGCAGTTCTTC | CASSLTSGGNEQFF
TRBD2 | . | TRBJ2-7 | TRBV5-4 | TGTGCCAGCAGCTTCCCGGGACTAGCGGGAGGGCCGGACGAGCAGTACTTC | CASSFPGLAGGPDEQYF